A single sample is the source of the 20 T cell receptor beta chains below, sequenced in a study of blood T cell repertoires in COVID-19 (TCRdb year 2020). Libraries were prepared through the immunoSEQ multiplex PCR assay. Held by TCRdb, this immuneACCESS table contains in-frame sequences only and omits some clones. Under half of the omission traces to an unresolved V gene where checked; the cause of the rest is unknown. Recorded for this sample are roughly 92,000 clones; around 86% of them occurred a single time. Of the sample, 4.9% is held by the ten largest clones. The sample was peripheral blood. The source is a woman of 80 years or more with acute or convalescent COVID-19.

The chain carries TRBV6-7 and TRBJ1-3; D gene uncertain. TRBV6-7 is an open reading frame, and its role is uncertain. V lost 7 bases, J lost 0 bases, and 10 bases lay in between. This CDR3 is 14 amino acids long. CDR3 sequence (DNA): TGTGCCAGCAAGAGGGAGGTCTCTGGAAACACCATATATTTT. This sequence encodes CASKREVSGNTIYF.

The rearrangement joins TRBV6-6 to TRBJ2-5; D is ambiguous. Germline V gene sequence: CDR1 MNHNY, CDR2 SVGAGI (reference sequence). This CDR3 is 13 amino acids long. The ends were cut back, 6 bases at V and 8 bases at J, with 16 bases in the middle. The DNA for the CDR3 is TGTGCCAGCAGATTCCCTCTCCGTTCTACCCAGTACTTC. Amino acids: CASRFPLRSTQYF.

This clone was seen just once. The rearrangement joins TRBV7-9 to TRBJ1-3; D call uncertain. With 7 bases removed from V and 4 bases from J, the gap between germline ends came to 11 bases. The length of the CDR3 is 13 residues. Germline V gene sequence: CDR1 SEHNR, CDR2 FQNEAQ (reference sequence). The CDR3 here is CASNQQPGNTIYF. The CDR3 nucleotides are TGTGCCAGCAACCAACAGCCGGGAAACACCATATATTTT.

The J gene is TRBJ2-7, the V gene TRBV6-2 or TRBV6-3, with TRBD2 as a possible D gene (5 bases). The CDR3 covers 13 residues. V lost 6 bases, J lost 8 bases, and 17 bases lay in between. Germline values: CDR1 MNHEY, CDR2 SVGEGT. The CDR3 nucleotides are TGTGCCAGCAGCCCACCGGGATTAGAGCAGCAGTACTTC. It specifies CASSPPGLEQQYF.

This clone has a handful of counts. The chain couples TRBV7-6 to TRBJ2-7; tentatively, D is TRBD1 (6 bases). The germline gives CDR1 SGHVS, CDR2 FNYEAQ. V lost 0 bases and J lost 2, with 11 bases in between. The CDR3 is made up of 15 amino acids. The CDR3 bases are TGTGCCAGCAGCTTAGCAACAGGGTCCACCTACGAGCAGTACTTC. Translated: CASSLATGSTYEQYF.

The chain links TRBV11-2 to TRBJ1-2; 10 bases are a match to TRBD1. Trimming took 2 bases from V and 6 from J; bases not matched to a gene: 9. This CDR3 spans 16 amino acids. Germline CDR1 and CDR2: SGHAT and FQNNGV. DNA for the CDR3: TGTGCCAGCAGCTTATTTGGGGGACAGGGGAACGATGGCTACACCTTC. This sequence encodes CASSLFGGQGNDGYTF.

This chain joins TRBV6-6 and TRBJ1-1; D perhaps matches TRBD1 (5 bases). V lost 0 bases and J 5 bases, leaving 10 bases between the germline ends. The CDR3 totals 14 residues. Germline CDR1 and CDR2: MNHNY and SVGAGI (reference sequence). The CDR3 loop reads CASSYSRQGTEAFF. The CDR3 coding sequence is TGTGCCAGCAGTTACTCGCGGCAGGGAACTGAAGCTTTCTTT.

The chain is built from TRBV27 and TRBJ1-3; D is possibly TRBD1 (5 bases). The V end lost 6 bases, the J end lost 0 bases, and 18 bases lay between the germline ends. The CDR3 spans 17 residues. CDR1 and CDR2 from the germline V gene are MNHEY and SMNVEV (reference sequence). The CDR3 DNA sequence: TGTGCCAGCAGACTCAAATTTACAGGCGCCTCTGGAAACACCATATATTTT. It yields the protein CASRLKFTGASGNTIYF.

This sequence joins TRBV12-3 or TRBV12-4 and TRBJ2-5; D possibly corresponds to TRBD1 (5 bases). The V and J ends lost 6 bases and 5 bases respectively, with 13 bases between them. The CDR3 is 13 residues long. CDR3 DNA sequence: TGTGCCAGCAGCCGACAGATAAGGGAGACCCAGTACTTC. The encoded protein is CASSRQIRETQYF.

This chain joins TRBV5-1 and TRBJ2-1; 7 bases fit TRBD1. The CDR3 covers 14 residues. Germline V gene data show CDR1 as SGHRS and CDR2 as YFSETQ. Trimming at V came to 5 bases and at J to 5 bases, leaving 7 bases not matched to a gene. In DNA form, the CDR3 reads TGCGCCAGCAGTCCGGGACAGACTAACAATGAGCAGTTCTTC. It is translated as CASSPGQTNNEQFF. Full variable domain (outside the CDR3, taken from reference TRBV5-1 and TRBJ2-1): KAGVTQTPRYLIKTRGQQVTLSCSPISGHRSVSWYQQTPGQGLQFLFEYFSETQRNKGNFPGRFSGRQFSNSRSEMNVSTLELGDSALYLCASSPGQTNNEQFFGPGTRLTVL.

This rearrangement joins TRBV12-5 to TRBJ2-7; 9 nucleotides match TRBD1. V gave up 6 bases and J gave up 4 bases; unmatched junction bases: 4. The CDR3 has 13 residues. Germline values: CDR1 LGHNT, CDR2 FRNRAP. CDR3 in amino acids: CASGGTGYYEQYF. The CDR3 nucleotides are TGTGCTAGTGGCGGGACAGGGTATTACGAGCAGTACTTC.

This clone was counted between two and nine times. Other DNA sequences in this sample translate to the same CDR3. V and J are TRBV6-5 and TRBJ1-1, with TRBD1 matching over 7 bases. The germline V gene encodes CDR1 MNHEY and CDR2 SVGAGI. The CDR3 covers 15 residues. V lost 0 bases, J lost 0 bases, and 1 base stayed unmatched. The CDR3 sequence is CASSYSGTVNTEAFF. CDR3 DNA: TGTGCCAGCAGTTACTCCGGGACAGTGAACACTGAAGCTTTCTTT.

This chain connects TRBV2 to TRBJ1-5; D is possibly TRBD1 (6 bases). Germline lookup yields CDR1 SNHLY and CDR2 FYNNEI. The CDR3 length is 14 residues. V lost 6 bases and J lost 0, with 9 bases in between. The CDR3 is CASSRDISNQPQHF. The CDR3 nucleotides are TGTGCCAGCAGCCGGGACATTAGCAATCAGCCCCAGCATTTT.

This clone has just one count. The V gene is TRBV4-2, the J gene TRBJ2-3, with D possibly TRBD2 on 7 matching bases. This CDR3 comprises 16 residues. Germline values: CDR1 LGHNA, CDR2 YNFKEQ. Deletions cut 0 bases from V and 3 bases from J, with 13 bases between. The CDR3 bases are TGTGCCAGCAGCCAAGATTCGAGGGGGGGGACAGATACGCAGTATTTT. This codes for CASSQDSRGGTDTQYF.

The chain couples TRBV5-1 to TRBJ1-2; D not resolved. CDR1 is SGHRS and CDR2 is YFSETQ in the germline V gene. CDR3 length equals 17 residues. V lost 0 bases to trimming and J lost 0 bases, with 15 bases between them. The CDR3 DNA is TGCGCCAGCAGCTTGGGGAGTCGGATACCCGCTAACTATGGCTACACCTTC. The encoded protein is CASSLGSRIPANYGYTF.

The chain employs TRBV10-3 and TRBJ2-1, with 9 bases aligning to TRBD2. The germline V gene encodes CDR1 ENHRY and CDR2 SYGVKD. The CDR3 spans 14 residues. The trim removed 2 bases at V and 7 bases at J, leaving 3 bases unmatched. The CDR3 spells CAISEVLAGNEQFF. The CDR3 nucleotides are TGTGCCATCAGTGAGGTCCTAGCGGGGAATGAGCAGTTCTTC.

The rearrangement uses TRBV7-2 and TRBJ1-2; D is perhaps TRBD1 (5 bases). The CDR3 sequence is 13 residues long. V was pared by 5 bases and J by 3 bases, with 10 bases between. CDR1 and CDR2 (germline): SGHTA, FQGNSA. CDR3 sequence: CASSLRGDYGYTF. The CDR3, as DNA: TGTGCCAGCAGCCTAAGGGGTGACTATGGCTACACCTTC.

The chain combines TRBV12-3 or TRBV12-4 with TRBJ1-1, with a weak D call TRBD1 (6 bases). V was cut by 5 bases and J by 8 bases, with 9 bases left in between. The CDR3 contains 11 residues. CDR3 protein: CASSPGEEAFF. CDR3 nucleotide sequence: TGTGCCAGCAGTCCAGGGGAAGAAGCTTTCTTT.

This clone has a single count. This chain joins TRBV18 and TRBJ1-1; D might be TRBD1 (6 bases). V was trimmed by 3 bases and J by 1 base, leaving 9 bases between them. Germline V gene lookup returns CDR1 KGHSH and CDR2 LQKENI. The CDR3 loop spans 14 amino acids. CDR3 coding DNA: TGTGCCAGCTCACCGGGGGGGGCGAACACTGAAGCTTTCTTT. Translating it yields CASSPGGANTEAFF.

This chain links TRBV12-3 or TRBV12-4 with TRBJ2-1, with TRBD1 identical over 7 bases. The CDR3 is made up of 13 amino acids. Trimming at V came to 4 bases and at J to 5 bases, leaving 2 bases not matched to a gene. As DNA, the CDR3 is TGTGCCAGCAGTTGGGGGACAGACAATGAGCAGTTCTTC. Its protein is CASSWGTDNEQFF.